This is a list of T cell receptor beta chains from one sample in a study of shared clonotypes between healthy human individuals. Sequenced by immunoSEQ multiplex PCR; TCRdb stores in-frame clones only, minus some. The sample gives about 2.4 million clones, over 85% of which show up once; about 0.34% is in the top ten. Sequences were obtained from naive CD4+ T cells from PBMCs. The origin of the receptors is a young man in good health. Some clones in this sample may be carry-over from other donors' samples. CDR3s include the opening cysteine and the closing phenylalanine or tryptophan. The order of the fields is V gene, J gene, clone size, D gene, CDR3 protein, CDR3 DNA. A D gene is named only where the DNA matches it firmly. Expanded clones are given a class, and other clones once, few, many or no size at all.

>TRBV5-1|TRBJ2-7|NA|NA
CASSSGQTLGEQYF
TGCGCCAGCAGCTCCGGGCAAACCTTGGGGGAGCAGTACTTC
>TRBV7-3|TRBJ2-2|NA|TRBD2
CASSLTGRLAGGPLNTGELFF
TGTGCCAGCAGCTTAACTGGCCGACTAGCGGGAGGACCATTGAACACCGGGGAGCTGTTTTTT
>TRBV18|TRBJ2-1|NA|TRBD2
CATLTTGPSGLGYNEQFF
TGTGCCACACTCACCACAGGTCCTAGCGGGTTGGGCTACAATGAGCAGTTCTTC
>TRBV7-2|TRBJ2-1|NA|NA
CASSSYPVVGITEQFF
TGTGCCAGCAGCTCTTACCCGGTAGTTGGGATTACTGAGCAGTTCTTC
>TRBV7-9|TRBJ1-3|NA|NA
CASSTTGTGNTIYF
TGTGCCAGCAGCACCACAGGGACTGGAAACACCATATATTTT
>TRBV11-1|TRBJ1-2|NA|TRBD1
CASSLGQGENGYTF
TGTGCCAGCAGCTTAGGGCAGGGGGAAAACGGCTACACCTTC
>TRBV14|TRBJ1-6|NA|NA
CASSQDARPRDNSPLHF
TGTGCCAGCAGCCAAGATGCGAGGCCGAGGGATAATTCACCCCTCCACTTT
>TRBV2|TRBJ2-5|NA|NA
CASSEKGETQYF
TGTGCCAGCAGTGAAAAGGGAGAGACCCAGTACTTC
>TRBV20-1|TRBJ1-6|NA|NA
CSAATNSPLHF
TGCAGTGCTGCGACTAATTCACCCCTCCACTTT
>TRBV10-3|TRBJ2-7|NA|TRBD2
CAISAGLAGPYEQYF
TGTGCCATCAGCGCGGGACTAGCGGGGCCCTACGAGCAGTACTTC
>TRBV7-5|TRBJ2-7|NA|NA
CVRTPKPRDDEQYF
TGTGTCAGAACCCCGAAGCCCAGGGATGACGAGCAGTACTTC
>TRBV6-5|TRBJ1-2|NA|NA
CASRPDRDANYGYTF
TGTGCCAGCAGACCGGACAGAGATGCTAACTATGGCTACACCTTC
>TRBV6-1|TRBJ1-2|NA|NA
CASRRDGGPGNTF
TGTGCCAGCCGGAGGGACGGAGGACCCGGAAACACCTTC
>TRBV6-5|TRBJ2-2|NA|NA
CASSYDRAGELFF
TGTGCCAGCAGTTACGATAGGGCCGGGGAGCTGTTTTTT
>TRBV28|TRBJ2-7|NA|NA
CASSLGQDYEQYF
TGTGCCAGCAGTTTGGGGCAGGACTACGAGCAGTACTTC
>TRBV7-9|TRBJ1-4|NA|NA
CASSLLRPTNEKLFF
TGTGCCAGCAGCTTACTTCGACCGACTAATGAAAAACTGTTTTTT
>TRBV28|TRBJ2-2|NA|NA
CASSLLRLGANTGELFF
TGTGCCAGCAGTTTATTGCGATTAGGGGCGAACACCGGGGAGCTGTTTTTT
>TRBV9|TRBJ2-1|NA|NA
CASSVGASYEQFF
TGTGCCAGCAGCGTAGGGGCCAGTTATGAGCAGTTCTTC
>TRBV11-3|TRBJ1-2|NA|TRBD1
CASSLGTGGGYGYTF
TGTGCCAGCAGCTTAGGAACAGGGGGCGGCTATGGCTACACCTTC
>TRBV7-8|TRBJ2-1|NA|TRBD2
CASSSAGGSGSSYNEQFF
TGTGCCAGCAGCTCCGCGGGTGGCAGCGGGAGCTCCTACAATGAGCAGTTCTTC
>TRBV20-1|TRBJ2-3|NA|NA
CSASSFDTQYF
TGCAGTGCTAGCTCTTTCGATACGCAGTATTTT
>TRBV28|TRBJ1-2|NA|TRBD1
CASSIDRGSLGYTF
TGTGCCAGCAGTATAGACAGGGGGTCTCTTGGCTACACCTTC
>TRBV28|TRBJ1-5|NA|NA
CASSLWSPFRDSNQPQHF
TGTGCCAGCAGTTTATGGTCGCCTTTCCGGGACAGCAATCAGCCCCAGCATTTT
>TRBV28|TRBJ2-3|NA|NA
CASSLSQRQDTQYF
TGTGCCAGCAGTTTATCCCAAAGGCAAGATACGCAGTATTTT
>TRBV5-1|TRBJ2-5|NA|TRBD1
CASSRGQGAWETQYF
TGCGCCAGCAGCAGAGGACAGGGGGCTTGGGAGACCCAGTACTTC
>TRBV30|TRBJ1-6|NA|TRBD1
CAWSVGQGNSPLHF
TGTGCCTGGAGTGTGGGACAGGGCAATTCACCCCTCCACTTT
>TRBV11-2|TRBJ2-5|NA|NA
CASSRLGQQETQYF
TGTGCCAGCAGCCGACTCGGCCAACAAGAGACCCAGTACTTC
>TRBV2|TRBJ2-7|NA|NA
CASSASRPEQYF
TGTGCCAGCAGCGCCTCTAGACCCGAGCAGTACTTC
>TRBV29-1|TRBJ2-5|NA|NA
CSVGVREQYF
TGCAGCGTTGGCGTCAGGGAGCAGTACTTC
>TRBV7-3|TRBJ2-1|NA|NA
CASSFSGSSYNEQFF
TGTGCCAGCAGCTTCTCCGGAAGCTCCTACAATGAGCAGTTCTTC
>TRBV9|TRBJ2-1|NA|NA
CASSVLKLSSYNEQFF
TGTGCCAGCAGCGTATTAAAGTTAAGCTCCTACAATGAGCAGTTCTTC
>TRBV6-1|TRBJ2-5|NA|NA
CATTRKETQYF
TGTGCCACCACCCGTAAAGAGACCCAGTACTTC
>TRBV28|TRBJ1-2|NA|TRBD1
CASSALTGKGPYGYTF
TGTGCCAGCAGTGCGCTGACAGGGAAGGGGCCCTATGGCTACACCTTC
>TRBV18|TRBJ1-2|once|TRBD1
CASSPPAGGASPYGYTF
TGTGCCAGCTCACCACCGGCAGGGGGCGCGTCGCCGTATGGCTACACCTTC
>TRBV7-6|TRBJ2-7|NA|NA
CASSPYPAGETNSYEQYF
TGTGCCAGCAGCCCCTACCCAGCGGGCGAAACCAACTCCTACGAGCAGTACTTC
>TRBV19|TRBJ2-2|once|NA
CASSPPPGDTGELFF
TGTGCCAGTAGCCCTCCCCCAGGGGACACCGGGGAGCTGTTTTTT
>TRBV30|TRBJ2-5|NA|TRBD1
CAWSDGQGWETQYF
TGTGCCTGGAGCGATGGACAGGGTTGGGAGACCCAGTACTTC
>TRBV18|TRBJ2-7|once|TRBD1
CASSPTGGFSYEQYF
TGTGCCAGCTCACCTACAGGGGGCTTCTCCTACGAGCAGTACTTC
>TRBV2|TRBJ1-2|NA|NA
CASSAQSDGYTF
TGTGCCAGCAGTGCACAGAGTGATGGCTACACCTTC
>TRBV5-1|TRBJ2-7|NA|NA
CASSLAGRGTYEQYF
TGCGCCAGCAGCTTGGCCGGGAGAGGGACCTACGAGCAGTACTTC
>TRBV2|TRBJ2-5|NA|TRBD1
CASQRQGANQETQYF
TGTGCCAGCCAGAGACAGGGGGCGAACCAAGAGACCCAGTACTTC
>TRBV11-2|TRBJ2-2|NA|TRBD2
CASSFRSGRTANTGELFF
TGTGCCAGCAGCTTCCGTAGCGGGAGGACCGCGAACACCGGGGAGCTGTTTTTT
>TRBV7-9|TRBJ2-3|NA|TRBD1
CASSIDREADTQYF
TGTGCCAGCAGCATTGACAGGGAAGCAGATACGCAGTATTTT
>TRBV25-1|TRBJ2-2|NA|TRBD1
CASSGRTGLTGELFF
TGTGCCAGCAGTGGCCGGACAGGGCTGACCGGGGAGCTGTTTTTT
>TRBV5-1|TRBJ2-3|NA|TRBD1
CASSLGQGASTDTQYF
TGCGCCAGCAGCTTGGGACAGGGCGCTAGCACAGATACGCAGTATTTT
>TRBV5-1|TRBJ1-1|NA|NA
CASSLEYRNTVAFF
TGCGCCAGCAGCTTGGAATACCGGAACACTGTGGCTTTCTTT
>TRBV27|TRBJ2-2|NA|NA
CASRPGGPAGPAGELFF
TGTGCCAGCAGACCCGGAGGGCCGGCGGGTCCCGCCGGGGAGCTGTTTTTT
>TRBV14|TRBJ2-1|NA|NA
CASSPEWTEFYNEQFF
TGTGCCAGCAGCCCCGAATGGACAGAATTCTACAATGAGCAGTTCTTC
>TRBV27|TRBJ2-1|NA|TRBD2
CASRLFGLAGPSSYNEQFF
TGTGCCAGCCGACTTTTCGGACTAGCGGGACCGAGCTCCTACAATGAGCAGTTCTTC
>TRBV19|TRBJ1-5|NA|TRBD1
CASRKPGTGGGNQPQHF
TGTGCCAGTAGGAAACCTGGGACAGGGGGCGGCAATCAGCCCCAGCATTTT
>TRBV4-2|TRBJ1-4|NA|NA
CASSQKKGGYNEKLFF
TGTGCCAGCAGCCAAAAGAAGGGCGGATATAATGAAAAACTGTTTTTT
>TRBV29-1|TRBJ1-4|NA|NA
CSVEGDATNEKLFF
TGCAGCGTTGAGGGAGATGCAACTAATGAAAAACTGTTTTTT
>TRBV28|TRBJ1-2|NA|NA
CASKRGSNGYTF
TGTGCCAGCAAGCGGGGCAGCAATGGCTACACCTTC
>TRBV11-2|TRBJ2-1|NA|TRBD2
CASSFLKRGNSRNEQFF
TGTGCCAGCAGCTTTCTTAAGCGGGGAAATTCACGGAATGAGCAGTTCTTC
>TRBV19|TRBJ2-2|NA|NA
CASSKRGTRDTGELFF
TGTGCCAGTTCGAAAAGAGGGACAAGGGACACCGGGGAGCTGTTTTTT